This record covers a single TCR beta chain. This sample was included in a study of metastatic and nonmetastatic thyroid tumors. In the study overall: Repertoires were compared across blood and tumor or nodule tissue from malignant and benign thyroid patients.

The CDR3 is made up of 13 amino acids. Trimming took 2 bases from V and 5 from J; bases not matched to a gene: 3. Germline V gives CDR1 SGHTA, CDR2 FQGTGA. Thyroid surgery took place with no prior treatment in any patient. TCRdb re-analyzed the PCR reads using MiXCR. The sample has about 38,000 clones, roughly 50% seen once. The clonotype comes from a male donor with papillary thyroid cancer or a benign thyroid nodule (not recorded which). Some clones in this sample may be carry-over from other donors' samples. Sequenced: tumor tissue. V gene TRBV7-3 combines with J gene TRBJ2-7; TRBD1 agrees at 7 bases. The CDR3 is CASSLDRANEQYF. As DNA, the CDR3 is TGTGCCAGCAGCTTAGACAGGGCCAACGAGCAGTACTTC.